Following are 25 T cell receptor beta chains from one sample sequenced in a study of blood T cell repertoires in COVID-19. This table comes from immunoSEQ multiplex PCR, and its TCRdb copy is limited to in-frame clones, with some not included. The profile covers about 260,000 clones, with 70% to 90% appearing a single time and about 4% taken by the ten largest. The sample taken for sequencing was PBMCs or T cells enriched from blood (not recorded which). The receptor source for this set is a woman under 40 with acute COVID-19.

The gene calls are TRBV6-1 and TRBJ2-7; 8 bases agree with TRBD1. Germline V CDR1 and CDR2: MNHNS, SASEGT. Trimming cost V 2 bases and J 0 bases; bases outside gene matches: 3. This CDR3 spans 15 amino acids. Written as DNA, the CDR3 is TGTGCCAGCAGTGAACCTCAGGGGGCCTCCTACGAGCAGTACTTC. Residues: CASSEPQGASYEQYF.

The V call is TRBV20-1, the J call TRBJ2-3, with D perhaps TRBD2 (5 bases). The germline gives CDR1 DFQATT, CDR2 SNEGSKA (reference sequence). The CDR3 spans 15 residues. Trimming pared 3 bases from V and 1 base from J, leaving 14 bases between. The CDR3 region has the DNA TGCAGTGCTAGTGTCCTGCAGAGGGGCACAGATACGCAGTATTTT. It codes for CSASVLQRGTDTQYF.

The CDR3 region is CASSPPQGHTEAFF. DNA for the CDR3: TGTGCCAGCAGCCCCCCTCAGGGGCACACTGAAGCTTTCTTT. V gene TRBV7-8 combines with J gene TRBJ1-1, with D perhaps matching TRBD1 (6 bases). Trimming pared 5 bases from V and 3 bases from J, leaving 13 bases between. The CDR3 length is 14 residues. Germline CDR1 and CDR2: SGHVS and FQNEAQ. The complete variable domain, with remaining parts taken from reference TRBV7-8 and TRBJ1-1, reads GAGVSQSPRYKVAKRGQDVALRCDPISGHVSLFWYQQALGQGPEFLTYFQNEAQLDKSGLPSDRFFAERPEGSVSTLKIQRTQQEDSAVYLCASSPPQGHTEAFFGQGTRLTVV.

The gene calls are TRBV7-2 and TRBJ2-3; 8 bases line up with TRBD2. V dropped 4 bases and J dropped 1; count of bases not matched to a gene: 4. Germline values: CDR1 SGHTA, CDR2 FQGNSA. This CDR3 contains 15 residues. DNA for the CDR3: TGTGCCAGCAGCTCCGGACTAGCTGGCACAGATACGCAGTATTTT. It yields the protein CASSSGLAGTDTQYF.

The chain carries TRBV5-1 and TRBJ2-7; 8 nucleotides match TRBD1. Germline lookup yields CDR1 SGHRS and CDR2 YFSETQ. The CDR3 runs to 13 residues. V gave up 4 bases and J gave up 7 bases; unmatched junction bases: 7. CDR3 DNA: TGCGCCAGCAGCATAGGACAGGGCAGGGAGCAGTACTTC. Translating gives CASSIGQGREQYF. The full variable domain, with the rest looked up from reference TRBV5-1 and TRBJ2-7, is KAGVTQTPRYLIKTRGQQVTLSCSPISGHRSVSWYQQTPGQGLQFLFEYFSETQRNKGNFPGRFSGRQFSNSRSEMNVSTLELGDSALYLCASSIGQGREQYFGPGTRLTVT.

The rearrangement uses TRBV5-6 and TRBJ2-7; D gene ambiguous. This CDR3 has 13 amino acids. Germline V gene lookup returns CDR1 SGHDT and CDR2 YYEEEE. The V end was cut by 4 bases, the J end by 3 bases, with 11 bases between. CDR3: CASSLVSSYEQYF. The CDR3 nucleotides read TGTGCCAGCAGCCTGGTGAGTAGCTACGAGCAGTACTTC.

This clone was counted ten times or more. V is TRBV4-1 and J is TRBJ2-7, with a tentative D call TRBD2 (5 bases). This CDR3 spans 15 amino acids. CDR1 and CDR2 (germline): MGHRA, YSYEKL. V lost 1 base and J 1 base, leaving 11 bases between the germline ends. The CDR3 nucleotides read TGCGCCAGCAGCCAAGGATCTAAGCGGTCCTACGAGCAGTACTTC. Its protein product is CASSQGSKRSYEQYF.

The chain recombines TRBV14 with TRBJ2-3; D not certain. V was shortened by 3 bases and J by 4 bases, with 14 bases between the two germline ends. Germline V lookup: CDR1 SGHDN, CDR2 FVKESK. This CDR3 contains 15 residues. In DNA form, the CDR3 reads TGTGCCAGCAGCCATTTACGGGTTCCCCCAGATACGCAGTATTTT. Protein sequence: CASSHLRVPPDTQYF.

The chain carries TRBV7-2 and TRBJ2-3; 8 bases match TRBD2. Germline values: CDR1 SGHTA, CDR2 FQGNSA. The CDR3 consists of 14 residues. Trimming cost V 5 bases and J 6 bases; bases outside gene matches: 7. The chain's CDR3 is CASSLWTSLDTQYF. The CDR3 nucleotides read TGTGCCAGCAGCCTCTGGACTAGCTTGGATACGCAGTATTTT.

The rearrangement links TRBV27 to TRBJ2-1, with D unresolved. The CDR3 length is 16 residues. CDR1 is MNHEY and CDR2 is SMNVEV in the germline V gene (reference sequence). Trimming left V 1 base short and J 9 bases short, with 19 bases between. CDR3 sequence: CASSLYRPLVGIEQFF. In DNA, the CDR3 is TGTGCCAGCAGTTTATACCGACCGCTAGTCGGCATTGAGCAGTTCTTC.

This sequence joins TRBV27 and TRBJ2-5, with 9 bases identical to TRBD1. Trimming took 5 bases from V and 0 from J; bases not matched to a gene: 7. Per the germline V gene, CDR1 is MNHEY and CDR2 is SMNVEV (reference sequence). The CDR3 extends over 16 amino acids. The CDR3, as DNA: TGTGCCAGCAGTCCGTACAGGGGGCGCTACCAAGAGACCCAGTACTTC. This gives the protein CASSPYRGRYQETQYF.

V gene TRBV19 combines with J gene TRBJ2-7; the match to TRBD2 covers 13 bases. Trimming took 10 bases from V and 2 from J; bases not matched to a gene: 5. CDR1 is LNHDA and CDR2 is SQIVND in the germline V gene (reference sequence). There are 14 residues in the CDR3. The CDR3 region has the DNA TGTGCCACCCAACTAGCGGGAGGGCCCTACGAGCAGTACTTC. This codes for CATQLAGGPYEQYF.

The chain recombines TRBV9 with TRBJ2-2; TRBD1 agrees at 10 bases. Trimming at V came to 3 bases and at J to 5 bases, leaving 22 bases not matched to a gene. From germline, CDR1 is SGDLS and CDR2 YYNGEE. CDR3 length: 21 amino acids. CDR3 sequence reads: CASSDPLGGQGMRSRTGELFF. DNA of the CDR3: TGTGCCAGCAGCGATCCTTTGGGGGGACAGGGGATGAGATCGCGTACCGGGGAGCTGTTTTTT.

V and J are TRBV5-8 and TRBJ2-7, with D unresolved. The CDR3 has 15 amino acids. Germline V CDR1 and CDR2: SGHTS, YDEGEE. The V gene lost 2 bases and the J gene lost 1 base, with 13 bases spanning the gap. This CDR3 reads CASSLASTGSYEQYF. The CDR3 nucleotides are TGTGCCAGCAGCTTAGCGTCCACCGGGTCCTACGAGCAGTACTTC.

The rearrangement uses TRBV7-9 and TRBJ2-3; no reliable D call. The V and J ends lost 5 bases and 5 bases respectively, with 8 bases between them. This CDR3 spans 12 amino acids. The germline V gene has CDR1 SEHNR and CDR2 FQNEAQ (reference sequence). The CDR3 region is CASSLGLDTQYF. The CDR3 nucleotides read TGTGCCAGCAGCCTTGGCCTAGATACGCAGTATTTT.

V gene TRBV23-1 combines with J gene TRBJ2-7; 7 bases map to TRBD2. TRBV23-1 is placed among ORFs of uncertain function. The ends lost 8 bases at V and 2 bases at J; junction bases unmatched: 18. The CDR3 contains 17 residues. The CDR3 is CASPPWWAGDLAYEQYF. The CDR3 coding sequence is TGCGCCAGCCCCCCCTGGTGGGCGGGGGACTTAGCCTACGAGCAGTACTTC.

In this sample, this clone turned up a few times. The V call is TRBV11-1, the J call TRBJ2-7, with D possibly being TRBD1 (5 bases). Germline V gene lookup returns CDR1 SGHAT and CDR2 FQDESV (reference sequence). The ends were cut back, 5 bases at V and 2 bases at J, with 13 bases in the middle. The CDR3 covers 14 residues. The CDR3, as DNA: TGTGCCAGCAGCCCAAGGGGCGGAGCCTACGAGCAGTACTTC. Translation gives CASSPRGGAYEQYF.

The J gene is TRBJ1-2, the V gene TRBV7-8, with 7 bases matching TRBD1. The CDR3 sequence is 16 residues long. Germline CDR1 SGHVS, CDR2 FQNEAQ. The ends lost 5 bases at V and 8 bases at J; junction bases unmatched: 17. The chain's CDR3 is CASSPQQGWLTKGYTF. The CDR3 nucleotides read TGTGCCAGCAGCCCACAACAGGGGTGGTTGACTAAAGGCTACACCTTC.

This sequence joins TRBV10-3 and TRBJ2-1; D might be TRBD2 (6 bases). Germline V gives CDR1 ENHRY, CDR2 SYGVKD. This CDR3 is 15 amino acids long. Deletions cut 3 bases from V and 4 bases from J, with 13 bases between. In nucleotides, the CDR3 is TGTGCCATCAGTGATGGGCTAGCGAGTTACAATGAGCAGTTCTTC. Translation: CAISDGLASYNEQFF.

The gene calls are TRBV6-6 and TRBJ2-7, with D perhaps matching TRBD2 (6 bases). The CDR3 length is 14 residues. The V gene's germline CDR1 is MNHNY and CDR2 SVGAGI (reference sequence). Trimming took 4 bases from V and 3 from J, leaving 13 bases between them. CDR3 residues: CASSSWGLFYEQYF. The DNA for the CDR3 is TGTGCCAGCAGTTCTTGGGGACTGTTCTACGAGCAGTACTTC.

V is TRBV7-9 and J is TRBJ2-1; D possibly corresponds to TRBD2 (6 bases). CDR3 length: 14 residues. V lost 5 bases and J 6 bases, leaving 14 bases between the germline ends. In germline, CDR1 is SEHNR, CDR2 FQNEAQ (reference sequence). The CDR3 region is CASSPVTSSNEQFF. The CDR3 DNA reads as TGTGCCAGCAGCCCCGTGACTAGTAGCAATGAGCAGTTCTTC.

The chain is built from TRBV7-8 and TRBJ2-1, with 10 bases that match TRBD2. Germline V gives CDR1 SGHVS, CDR2 FQNEAQ. The V and J ends lost 5 bases and 8 bases, in that order; junction bases with no gene match: 6. The CDR3 consists of 14 residues. The CDR3 nucleotides are TGTGCCAGCAGCCCCCGACTAGCGGGTGATGAGCAGTTCTTC. It codes for CASSPRLAGDEQFF.

The V call is TRBV4-1, the J call TRBJ2-4; D is perhaps TRBD2 (5 bases). Germline V gives CDR1 MGHRA, CDR2 YSYEKL. This CDR3 contains 14 residues. The V end was cut by 1 base, the J end by 9 bases, with 13 bases between. The DNA for the CDR3 is TGCGCCAGCAGCCAAGTTGGACCTGCGGGCATTCAGTACTTC. Residues: CASSQVGPAGIQYF.

This sequence joins TRBV6-5 and TRBJ2-1; TRBD1 aligns across 7 bases. This CDR3 has 15 residues. The V and J ends lost 8 bases and 2 bases, in that order; junction bases with no gene match: 9. Germline CDR1 reads MNHEY; CDR2 reads SVGAGI. Here the CDR3 reads CASAKMGTAYNEQFF. The CDR3 DNA is TGTGCCAGCGCCAAGATGGGGACAGCCTACAATGAGCAGTTCTTC.

The chain has TRBV9 and TRBJ1-4, with 11 nucleotides matching TRBD1. V gave up 3 bases and J gave up 2 bases; unmatched junction bases: 9. In germline, CDR1 is SGDLS, CDR2 YYNGEE. The CDR3 covers 18 residues. The CDR3 spells CASSESGQGARTNEKLFF. CDR3 DNA: TGTGCCAGCAGCGAAAGTGGACAGGGGGCGCGTACTAATGAAAAACTGTTTTTT.